This T cell receptor (beta chain) comes out of a study of vaccination and CD4 T cells after COVID-19. The treatment: approximately nine-day PBMC culture with coronavirus spike peptide pools or control peptides (ViraFEST assay). The Oncomine TCR Beta short-read assay sequenced DNA from cultured CD4+ T cells. TCRdb used MiXCR to reprocess the PCR reads, holding one entry per CDR3 protein. This table holds 20,000 to 30,000 distinct CDR3 sequences, around 62% found once. This CDR3 comprises 16 residues. V was clipped by 5 bases and J by 6 bases; unmatched bases: 15. Germline CDR1 MDHEN, CDR2 SYDVKM. Turning to this clonotype: Its antigen is currently unknown.

The source is a human donor who had recovered from COVID-19. The sample consisted of CD4+ T cells from blood, cultured in vitro. The rearrangement links TRBV28 to TRBJ2-5, with 7 bases that match TRBD1. In nucleotides, the CDR3 is TGTGCCAGCAGTCCGAACTTCACAGGGGTTCGTAAGACCCAGTACTTC. Residues: CASSPNFTGVRKTQYF.